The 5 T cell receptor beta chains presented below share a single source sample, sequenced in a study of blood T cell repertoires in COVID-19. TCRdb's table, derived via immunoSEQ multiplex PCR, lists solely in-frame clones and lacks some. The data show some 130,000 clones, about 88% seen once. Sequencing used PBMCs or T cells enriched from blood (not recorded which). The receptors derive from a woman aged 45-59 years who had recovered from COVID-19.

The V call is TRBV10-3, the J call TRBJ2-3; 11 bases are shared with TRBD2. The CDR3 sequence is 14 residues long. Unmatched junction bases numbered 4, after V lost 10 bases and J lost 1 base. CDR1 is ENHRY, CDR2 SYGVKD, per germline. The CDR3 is CANSGGAGTDTQYF. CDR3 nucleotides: TGTGCCAATAGCGGGGGGGCTGGCACAGATACGCAGTATTTT.

In nucleotides, the CDR3 is TGTGCCAGCAGTTCCACTCTCATCGGGGACTATGGCTACACCTTC. The encoded protein is CASSSTLIGDYGYTF. This chain uses TRBV6-5 with TRBJ1-2; D gene unclear. Germline V gene sequence: CDR1 MNHEY, CDR2 SVGAGI. Trimming cost V 4 bases and J 3 bases, with 15 bases left between them. This CDR3 contains 15 residues.

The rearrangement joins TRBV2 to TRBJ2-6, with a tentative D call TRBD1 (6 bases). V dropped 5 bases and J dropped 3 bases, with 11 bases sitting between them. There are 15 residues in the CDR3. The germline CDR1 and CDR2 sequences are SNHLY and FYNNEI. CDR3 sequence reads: CASSLQGRGANVLTF. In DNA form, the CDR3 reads TGTGCCAGCAGTTTACAGGGTCGTGGGGCCAACGTCCTGACTTTC.

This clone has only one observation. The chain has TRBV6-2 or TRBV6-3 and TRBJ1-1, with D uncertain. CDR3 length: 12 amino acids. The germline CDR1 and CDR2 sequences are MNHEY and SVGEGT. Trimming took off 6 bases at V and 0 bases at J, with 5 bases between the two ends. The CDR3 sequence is CASSTLNTEAFF. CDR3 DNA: TGTGCCAGCAGCACACTGAACACTGAAGCTTTCTTT.

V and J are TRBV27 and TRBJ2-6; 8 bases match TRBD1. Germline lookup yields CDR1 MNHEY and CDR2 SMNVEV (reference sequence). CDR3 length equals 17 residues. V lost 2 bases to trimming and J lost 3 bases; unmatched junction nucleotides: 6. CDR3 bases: TGTGCCAGCAGTTTAGACCCCACAGGGGGTGGGGCCAACGTCCTGACTTTC. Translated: CASSLDPTGGGANVLTF.